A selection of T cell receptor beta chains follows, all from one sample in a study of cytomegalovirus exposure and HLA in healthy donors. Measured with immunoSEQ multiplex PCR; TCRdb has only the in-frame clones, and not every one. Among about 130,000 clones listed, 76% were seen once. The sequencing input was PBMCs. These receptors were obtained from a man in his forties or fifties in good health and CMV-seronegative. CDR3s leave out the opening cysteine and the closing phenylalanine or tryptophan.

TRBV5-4,ASRTFLRDSKDYGYT
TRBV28,ASSLSGTLGREQF
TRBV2,ASSVETALSGANVLT
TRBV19,ASSPQTWYEQY
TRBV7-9,ASSPDRGLGGYT
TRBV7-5,VRSSHLGADSNQPQH
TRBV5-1,ASSTGQTNSGNTIY
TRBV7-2,ASSFRTGALF
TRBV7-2,ASSLVVAGGRYQETQY
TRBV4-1,ASSVSSLLEAF
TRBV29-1,SVEGQGKGQPQH
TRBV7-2,ASSTRTGEKLF
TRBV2,ASSGGQRNQPQH
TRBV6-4,ASRGQGTNTGELF
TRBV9,ASSEWGGEQY
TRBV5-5,ASSLDTGMNTEAF
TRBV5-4,ASSLSGTDFNNEQF
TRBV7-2,ASSYRGDAYEQY
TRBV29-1,SVDIRGQETQY
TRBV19,ASSFSRDTEAF
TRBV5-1,ASSPAQAGANVLT
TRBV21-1,ASSNDRTKESTGELF
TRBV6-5,ASSSSRDSEAF
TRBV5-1,ASSFGSRSSEANTGELF
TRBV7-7,ASSLRSGPQETQY
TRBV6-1,ASSEPGLADSPIYNEQF
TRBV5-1,ASSPEGISYEQY
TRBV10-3,AISDHRRARGSTGANVLT
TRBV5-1,ASSLTSGGEEAF
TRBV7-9,ASSLAWSGTYEQY
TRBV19,ASSLRFRGPHEKLF
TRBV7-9,ASSAGGGLETQY
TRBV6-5,ASSLQGVNTEAF
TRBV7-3,ASSLNAGGDNEQF
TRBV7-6,ASSSGSWGGEQY
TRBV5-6,ASSLSGGPNNQPQH
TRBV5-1,ASSLNRLGGRNTEAF
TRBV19,ASRPLAPGTEAF
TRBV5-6,VSSIRWRGRTNTEAF
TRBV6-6,ASTAERSFRSAF
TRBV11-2,ASSQTSGGGRF
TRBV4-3,ASSQESELAGSSTDTQY
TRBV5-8,ASSLGQGLRYEQY
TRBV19,ATIGQGEGFGYT
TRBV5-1,ASSLDGGRTDTQY
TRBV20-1,SARGGWTQY
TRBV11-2,ASRQSTGDSNSPLH